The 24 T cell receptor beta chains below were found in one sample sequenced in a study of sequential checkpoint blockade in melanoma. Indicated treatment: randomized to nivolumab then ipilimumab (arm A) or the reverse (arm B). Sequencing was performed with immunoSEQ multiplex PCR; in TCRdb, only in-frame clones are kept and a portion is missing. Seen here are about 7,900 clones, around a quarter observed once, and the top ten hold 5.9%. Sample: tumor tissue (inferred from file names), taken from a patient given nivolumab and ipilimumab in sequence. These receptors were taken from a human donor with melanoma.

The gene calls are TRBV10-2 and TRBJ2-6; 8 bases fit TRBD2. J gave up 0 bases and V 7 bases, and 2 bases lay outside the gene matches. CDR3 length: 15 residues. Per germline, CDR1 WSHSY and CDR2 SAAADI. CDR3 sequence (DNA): TGCGCCAGCAACGGGGGGGACTCTGGGGCCAACGTCCTGACTTTC. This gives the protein CASNGGDSGANVLTF.

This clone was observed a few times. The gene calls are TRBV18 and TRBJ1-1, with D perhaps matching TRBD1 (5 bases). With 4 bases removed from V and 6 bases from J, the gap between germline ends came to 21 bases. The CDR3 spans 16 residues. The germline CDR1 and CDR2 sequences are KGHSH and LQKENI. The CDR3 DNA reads TGTGCCAGCTCACAACTTGGACCCGGGGGTTTTGCTGAAGCTTTCTTT. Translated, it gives CASSQLGPGGFAEAFF.

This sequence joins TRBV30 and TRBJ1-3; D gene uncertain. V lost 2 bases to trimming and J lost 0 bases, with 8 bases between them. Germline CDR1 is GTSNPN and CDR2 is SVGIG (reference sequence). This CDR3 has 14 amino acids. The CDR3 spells CAWSKSTSGNTIYF. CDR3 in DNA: TGTGCCTGGAGTAAATCCACCTCTGGAAACACCATATATTTT.

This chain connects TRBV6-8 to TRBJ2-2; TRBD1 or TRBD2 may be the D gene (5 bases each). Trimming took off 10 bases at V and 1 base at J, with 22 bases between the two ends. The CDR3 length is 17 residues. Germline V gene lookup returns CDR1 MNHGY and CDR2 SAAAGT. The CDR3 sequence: CAIRTTTGPRNTGELFF. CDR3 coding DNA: TGTGCCATTCGAACGACAACGGGACCGAGGAACACCGGGGAGCTGTTTTTT.

The CDR3 DNA is TGTGCCTGGAGGAACTGGGGAGGAGGCCGGGAGACCCAGTACTTC. Translating it yields CAWRNWGGGRETQYF. This sequence joins TRBV30 and TRBJ2-5, with D maybe TRBD2 (6 bases). The germline CDR1 and CDR2 sequences are GTSNPN and SVGIG (reference sequence). CDR3 length: 15 amino acids. Deletions cut 3 bases from V and 5 bases from J, with 19 bases between.

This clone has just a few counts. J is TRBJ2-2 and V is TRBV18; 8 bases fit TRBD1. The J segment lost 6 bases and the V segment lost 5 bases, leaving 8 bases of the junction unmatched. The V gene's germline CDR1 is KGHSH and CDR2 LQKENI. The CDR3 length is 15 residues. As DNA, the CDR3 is TGTGCCAGCTCAGCCTGGACAGGGTCGGCCGGGGAGCTGTTTTTT. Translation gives CASSAWTGSAGELFF.

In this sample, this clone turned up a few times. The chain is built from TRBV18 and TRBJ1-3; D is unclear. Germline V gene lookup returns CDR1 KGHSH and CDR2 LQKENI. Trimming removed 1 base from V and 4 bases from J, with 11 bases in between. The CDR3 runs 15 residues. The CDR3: CASSPRVPGGNTIYF. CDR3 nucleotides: TGTGCCAGCTCACCACGCGTCCCGGGAGGAAACACCATATATTTT.

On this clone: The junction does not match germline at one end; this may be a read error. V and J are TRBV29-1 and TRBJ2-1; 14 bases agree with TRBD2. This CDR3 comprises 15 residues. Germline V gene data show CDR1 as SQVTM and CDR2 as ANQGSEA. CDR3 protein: CSAAGTSGSYDEQFF. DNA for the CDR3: TGCAGCGCCGCGGGGACTAGCGGGAGCTACGATGAGCAGTTCTTC.

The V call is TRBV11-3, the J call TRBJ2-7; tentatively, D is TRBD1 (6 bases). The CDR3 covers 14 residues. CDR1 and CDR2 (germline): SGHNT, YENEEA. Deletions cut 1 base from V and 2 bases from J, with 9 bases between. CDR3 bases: TGTGCCAGCAGCTTAGGCGGACAGCCCTACGAGCAGTACTTC. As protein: CASSLGGQPYEQYF.

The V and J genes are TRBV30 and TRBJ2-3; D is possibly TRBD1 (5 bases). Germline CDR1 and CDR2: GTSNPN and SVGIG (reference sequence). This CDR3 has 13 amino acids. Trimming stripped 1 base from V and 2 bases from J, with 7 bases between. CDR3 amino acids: CAWSEQVTDTQYF. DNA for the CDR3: TGTGCCTGGAGTGAACAGGTCACAGATACGCAGTATTTT.

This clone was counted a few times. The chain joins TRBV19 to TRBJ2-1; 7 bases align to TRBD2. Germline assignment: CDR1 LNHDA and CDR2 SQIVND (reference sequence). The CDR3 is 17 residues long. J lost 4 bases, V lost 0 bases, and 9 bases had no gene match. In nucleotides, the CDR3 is TGTGCCAGTAGTATAGATCGGGCTAGCGGAGTTTACAATGAGCAGTTCTTC. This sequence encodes CASSIDRASGVYNEQFF.

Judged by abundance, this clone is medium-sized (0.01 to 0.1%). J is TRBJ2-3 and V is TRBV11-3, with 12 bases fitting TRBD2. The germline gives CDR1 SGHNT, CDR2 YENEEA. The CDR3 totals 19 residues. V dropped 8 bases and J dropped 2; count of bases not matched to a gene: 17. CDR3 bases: TGTGCCAGCGTCTCTGGGCTAGCGGGGGGGCTTACGTACACAGATACGCAGTATTTT. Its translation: CASVSGLAGGLTYTDTQYF.

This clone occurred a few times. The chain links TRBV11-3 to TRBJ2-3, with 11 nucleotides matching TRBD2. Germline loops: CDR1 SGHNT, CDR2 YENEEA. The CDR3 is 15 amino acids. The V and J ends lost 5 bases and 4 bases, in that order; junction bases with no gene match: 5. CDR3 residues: CASSPIAGGADTQYF. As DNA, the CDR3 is TGTGCCAGCAGCCCGATAGCGGGAGGGGCAGATACGCAGTATTTT.

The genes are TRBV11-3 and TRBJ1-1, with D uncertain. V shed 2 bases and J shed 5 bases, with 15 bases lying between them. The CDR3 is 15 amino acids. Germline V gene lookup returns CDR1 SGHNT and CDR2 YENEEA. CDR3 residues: CASSLRTGLGTEAFF. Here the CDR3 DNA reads TGTGCCAGCAGCTTAAGGACTGGGTTGGGAACTGAAGCTTTCTTT.

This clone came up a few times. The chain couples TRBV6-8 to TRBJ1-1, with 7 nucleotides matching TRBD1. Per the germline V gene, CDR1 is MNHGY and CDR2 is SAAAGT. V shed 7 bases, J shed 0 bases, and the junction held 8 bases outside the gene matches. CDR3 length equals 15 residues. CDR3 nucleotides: TGTGCCAGCACAAGGGGACAGCATATGAACACTGAAGCTTTCTTT. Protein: CASTRGQHMNTEAFF.

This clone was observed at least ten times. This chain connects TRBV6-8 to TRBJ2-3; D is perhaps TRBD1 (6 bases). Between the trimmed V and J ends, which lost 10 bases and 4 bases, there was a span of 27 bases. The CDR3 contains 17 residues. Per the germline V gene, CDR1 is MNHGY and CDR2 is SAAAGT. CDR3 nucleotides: TGTGCCATCAGAGATCCTGAACAGGGAAAAGTGCCAGATACGCAGTATTTT. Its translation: CAIRDPEQGKVPDTQYF.

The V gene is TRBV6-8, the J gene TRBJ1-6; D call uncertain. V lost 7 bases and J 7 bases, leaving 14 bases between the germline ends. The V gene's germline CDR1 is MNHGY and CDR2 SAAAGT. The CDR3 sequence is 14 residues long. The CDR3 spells CASKDPHQNSPLHF. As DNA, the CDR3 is TGTGCCAGCAAAGACCCACACCAAAATTCACCCCTCCACTTT.

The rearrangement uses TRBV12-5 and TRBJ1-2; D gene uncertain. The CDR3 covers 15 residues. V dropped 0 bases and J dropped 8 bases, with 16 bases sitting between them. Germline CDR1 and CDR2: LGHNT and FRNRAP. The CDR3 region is CASGLVRHGSGGYTF. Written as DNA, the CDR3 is TGTGCTAGTGGTTTGGTACGGCATGGGAGCGGGGGCTACACCTTC. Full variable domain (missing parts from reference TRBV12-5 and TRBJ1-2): DARVTQTPRHKVTEMGQEVTMRCQPILGHNTVFWYRQTMMQGLELLAYFRNRAPLDDSGMPKDRFSAEMPDATLATLKIQPSEPRDSAVYFCASGLVRHGSGGYTFGSGTRLTVV.

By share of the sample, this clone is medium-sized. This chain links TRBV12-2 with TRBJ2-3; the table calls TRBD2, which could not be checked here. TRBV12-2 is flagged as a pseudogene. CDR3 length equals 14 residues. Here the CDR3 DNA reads TGTGCCATCGGGACTAGCGGAAACACAGATACGCAGTATTTT. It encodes CAIGTSGNTDTQYF.

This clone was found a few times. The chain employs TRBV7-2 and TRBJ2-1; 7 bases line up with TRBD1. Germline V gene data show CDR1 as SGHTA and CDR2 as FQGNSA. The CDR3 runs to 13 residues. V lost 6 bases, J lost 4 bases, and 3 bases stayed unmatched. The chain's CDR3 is CASRSGGYNEQFF. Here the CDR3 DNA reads TGTGCCAGCAGGTCAGGGGGTTACAATGAGCAGTTCTTC. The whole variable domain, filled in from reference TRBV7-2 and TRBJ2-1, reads GAGVSQSPSNKVTEKGKDVELRCDPISGHTALYWYRQSLGQGLEFLIYFQGNSAPDKSGLPSDRFSAERTGGSVSTLTIQRTQQEDSAVYLCASRSGGYNEQFFGPGTRLTVL.

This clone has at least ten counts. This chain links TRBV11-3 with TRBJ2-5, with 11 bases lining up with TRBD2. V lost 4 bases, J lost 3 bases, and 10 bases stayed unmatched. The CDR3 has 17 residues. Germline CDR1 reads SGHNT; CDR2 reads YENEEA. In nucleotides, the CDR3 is TGTGCCAGCAGCTCCGGTCGGACTAGCGGGTTAAAAGAGACCCAGTACTTC. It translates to CASSSGRTSGLKETQYF.

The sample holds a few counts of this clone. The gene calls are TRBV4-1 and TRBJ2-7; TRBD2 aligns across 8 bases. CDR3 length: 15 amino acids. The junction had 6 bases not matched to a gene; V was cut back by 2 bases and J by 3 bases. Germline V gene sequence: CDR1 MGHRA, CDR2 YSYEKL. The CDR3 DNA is TGCGCCAGCAGCCAACAGTCGAGCGGGGGCTACGAGCAGTACTTC. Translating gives CASSQQSSGGYEQYF.

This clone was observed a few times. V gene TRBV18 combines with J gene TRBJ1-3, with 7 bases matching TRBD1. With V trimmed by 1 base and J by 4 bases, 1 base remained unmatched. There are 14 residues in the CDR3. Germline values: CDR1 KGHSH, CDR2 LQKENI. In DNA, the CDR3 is TGTGCCAGCTCACCACGGGACAGCGGAAACACCATATATTTT. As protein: CASSPRDSGNTIYF. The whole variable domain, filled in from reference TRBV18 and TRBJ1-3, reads NAGVMQNPRHLVRRRGQEARLRCSPMKGHSHVYWYRQLPEEGLKFMVYLQKENIIDESGMPKERFSAEFPKEGPSILRIQQVVRGDSAAYFCASSPRDSGNTIYFGEGSWLTVV.

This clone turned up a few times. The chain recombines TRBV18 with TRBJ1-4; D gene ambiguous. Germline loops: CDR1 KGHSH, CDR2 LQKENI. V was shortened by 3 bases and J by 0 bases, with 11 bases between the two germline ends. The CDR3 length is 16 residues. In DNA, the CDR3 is TGTGCCAGCTCACCGAGAATAGTTGCAACTAATGAAAAACTGTTTTTT. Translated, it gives CASSPRIVATNEKLFF.